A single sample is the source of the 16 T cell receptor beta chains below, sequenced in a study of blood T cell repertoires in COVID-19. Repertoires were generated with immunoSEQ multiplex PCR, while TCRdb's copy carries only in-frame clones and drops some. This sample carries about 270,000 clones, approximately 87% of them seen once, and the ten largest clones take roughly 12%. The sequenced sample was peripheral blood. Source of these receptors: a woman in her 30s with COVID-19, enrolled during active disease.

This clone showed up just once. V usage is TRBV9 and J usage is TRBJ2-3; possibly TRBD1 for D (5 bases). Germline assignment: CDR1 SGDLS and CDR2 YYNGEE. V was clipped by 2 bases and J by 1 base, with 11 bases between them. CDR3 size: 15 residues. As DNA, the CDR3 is TGTGCCAGCAGCGTTACGGACATAGGCACAGATACGCAGTATTTT. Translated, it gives CASSVTDIGTDTQYF. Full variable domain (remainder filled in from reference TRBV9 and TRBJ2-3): DSGVTQTPKHLITATGQRVTLRCSPRSGDLSVYWYQQSLDQGLQFLIQYYNGEERAKGNILERFSAQQFPDLHSELNLSSLELGDSALYFCASSVTDIGTDTQYFGPGTRLTVL.

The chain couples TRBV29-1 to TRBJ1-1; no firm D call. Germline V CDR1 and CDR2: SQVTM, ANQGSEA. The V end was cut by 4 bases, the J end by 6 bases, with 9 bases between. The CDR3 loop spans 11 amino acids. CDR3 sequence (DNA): TGCAGCGTTGCCGAGGTTTCTGAAGCTTTCTTT. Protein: CSVAEVSEAFF.

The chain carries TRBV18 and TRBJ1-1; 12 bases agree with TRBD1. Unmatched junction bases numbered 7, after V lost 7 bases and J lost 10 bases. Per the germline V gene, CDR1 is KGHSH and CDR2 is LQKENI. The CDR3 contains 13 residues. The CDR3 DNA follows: TGTGCCAGCTTTCTGGGACAGGGGGCCGGAGCTTTCTTT. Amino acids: CASFLGQGAGAFF.

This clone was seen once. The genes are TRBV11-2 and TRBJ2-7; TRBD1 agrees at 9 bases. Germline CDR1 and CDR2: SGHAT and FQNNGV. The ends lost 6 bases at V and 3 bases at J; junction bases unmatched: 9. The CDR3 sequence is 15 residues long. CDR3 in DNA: TGTGCCAGCAGTTACTGGGACAGGGACAGCTACGAGCAGTACTTC. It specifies CASSYWDRDSYEQYF.

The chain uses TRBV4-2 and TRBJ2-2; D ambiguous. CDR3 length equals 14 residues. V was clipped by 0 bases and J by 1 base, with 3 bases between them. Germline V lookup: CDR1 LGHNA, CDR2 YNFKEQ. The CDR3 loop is CASSQEQNTGELFF. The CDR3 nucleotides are TGTGCCAGCAGCCAAGAACAGAACACCGGGGAGCTGTTTTTT.

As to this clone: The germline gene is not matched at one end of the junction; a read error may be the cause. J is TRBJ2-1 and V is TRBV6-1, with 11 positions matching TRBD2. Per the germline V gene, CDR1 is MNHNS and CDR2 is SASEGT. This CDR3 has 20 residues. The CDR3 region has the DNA TGTGCTAGCAGTGAAGATCGGACTAGCGGGCGGAGGGGGAAATACAATGAGCAGTTCTTC. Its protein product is CASSEDRTSGRRGKYNEQFF.

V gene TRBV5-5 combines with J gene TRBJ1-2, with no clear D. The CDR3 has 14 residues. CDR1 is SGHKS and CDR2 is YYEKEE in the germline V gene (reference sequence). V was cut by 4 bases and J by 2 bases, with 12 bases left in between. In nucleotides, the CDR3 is TGTGCCAGCAGCCGTTTAGTCCCAAACTATGGCTACACCTTC. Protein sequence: CASSRLVPNYGYTF.

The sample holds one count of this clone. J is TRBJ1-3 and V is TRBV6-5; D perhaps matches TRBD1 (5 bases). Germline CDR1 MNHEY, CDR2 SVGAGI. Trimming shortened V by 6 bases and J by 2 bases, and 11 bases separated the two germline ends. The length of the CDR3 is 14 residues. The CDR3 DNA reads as TGTGCCAGCAGCCTCGGGGGGGCTGGAAACACCATATATTTT. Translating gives CASSLGGAGNTIYF.

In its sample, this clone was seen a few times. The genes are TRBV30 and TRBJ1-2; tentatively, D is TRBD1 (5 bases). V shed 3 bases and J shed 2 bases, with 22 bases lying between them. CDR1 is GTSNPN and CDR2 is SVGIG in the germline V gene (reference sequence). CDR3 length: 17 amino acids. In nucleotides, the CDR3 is TGTGCCTGGAGAGAGTCCCGAGTGGGGGAGGGCAACTATGGCTACACCTTC. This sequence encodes CAWRESRVGEGNYGYTF.

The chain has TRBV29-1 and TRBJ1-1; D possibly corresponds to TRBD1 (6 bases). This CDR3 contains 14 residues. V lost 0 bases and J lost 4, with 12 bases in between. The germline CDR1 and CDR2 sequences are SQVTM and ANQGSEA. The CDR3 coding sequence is TGCAGCGTTGAAGAATTGAGGGGGGGCACTGAAGCTTTCTTT. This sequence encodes CSVEELRGGTEAFF.

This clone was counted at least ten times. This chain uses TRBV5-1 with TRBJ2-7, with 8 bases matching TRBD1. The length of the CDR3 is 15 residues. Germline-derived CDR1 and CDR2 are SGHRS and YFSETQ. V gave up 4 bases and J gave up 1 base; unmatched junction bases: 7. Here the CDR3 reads CASSLWTGISYEQYF. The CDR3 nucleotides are TGCGCCAGCAGCCTGTGGACAGGGATTTCCTACGAGCAGTACTTC. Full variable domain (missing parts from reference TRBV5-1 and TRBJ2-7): KAGVTQTPRYLIKTRGQQVTLSCSPISGHRSVSWYQQTPGQGLQFLFEYFSETQRNKGNFPGRFSGRQFSNSRSEMNVSTLELGDSALYLCASSLWTGISYEQYFGPGTRLTVT.

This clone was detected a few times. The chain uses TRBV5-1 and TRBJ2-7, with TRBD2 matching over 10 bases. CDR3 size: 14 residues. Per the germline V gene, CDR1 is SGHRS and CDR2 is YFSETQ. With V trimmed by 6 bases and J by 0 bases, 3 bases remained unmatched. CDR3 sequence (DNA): TGCGCCAGCACCATAGCGGGGGGCTCCTACGAGCAGTACTTC. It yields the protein CASTIAGGSYEQYF.

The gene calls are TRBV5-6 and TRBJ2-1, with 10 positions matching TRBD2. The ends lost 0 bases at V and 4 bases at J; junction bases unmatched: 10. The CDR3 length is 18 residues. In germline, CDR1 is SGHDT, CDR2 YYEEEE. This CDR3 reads CASSLASSGGPFYNEQFF. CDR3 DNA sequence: TGTGCCAGCAGCTTGGCGTCTAGCGGGGGACCTTTTTACAATGAGCAGTTCTTC. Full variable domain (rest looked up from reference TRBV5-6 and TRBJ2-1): DAGVTQSPTHLIKTRGQQVTLRCSPKSGHDTVSWYQQALGQGPQFIFQYYEEEERQRGNFPDRFSGHQFPNYSSELNVNALLLGDSALYLCASSLASSGGPFYNEQFFGPGTRLTVL.

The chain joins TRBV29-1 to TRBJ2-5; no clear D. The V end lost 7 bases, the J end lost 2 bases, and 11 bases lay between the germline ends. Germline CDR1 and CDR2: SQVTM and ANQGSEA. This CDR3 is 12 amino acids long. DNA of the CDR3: TGCAGCGGGTTGGGCCAGCAAGAGACCCAGTACTTC. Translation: CSGLGQQETQYF.

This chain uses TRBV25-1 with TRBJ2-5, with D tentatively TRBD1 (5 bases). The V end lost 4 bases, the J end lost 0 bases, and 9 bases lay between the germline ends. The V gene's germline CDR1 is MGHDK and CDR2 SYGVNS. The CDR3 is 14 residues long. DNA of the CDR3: TGTGCCAGCAGTGGCCAGGGATACCAAGAGACCCAGTACTTC. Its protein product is CASSGQGYQETQYF.

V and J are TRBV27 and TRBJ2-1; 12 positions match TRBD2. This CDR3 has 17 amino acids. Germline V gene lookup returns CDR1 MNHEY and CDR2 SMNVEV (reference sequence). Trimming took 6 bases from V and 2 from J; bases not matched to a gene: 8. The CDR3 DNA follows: TGTGCCAGCAGCCACGCCCTAGCGGGGGGGCCCTACAATGAGCAGTTCTTC. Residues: CASSHALAGGPYNEQFF.